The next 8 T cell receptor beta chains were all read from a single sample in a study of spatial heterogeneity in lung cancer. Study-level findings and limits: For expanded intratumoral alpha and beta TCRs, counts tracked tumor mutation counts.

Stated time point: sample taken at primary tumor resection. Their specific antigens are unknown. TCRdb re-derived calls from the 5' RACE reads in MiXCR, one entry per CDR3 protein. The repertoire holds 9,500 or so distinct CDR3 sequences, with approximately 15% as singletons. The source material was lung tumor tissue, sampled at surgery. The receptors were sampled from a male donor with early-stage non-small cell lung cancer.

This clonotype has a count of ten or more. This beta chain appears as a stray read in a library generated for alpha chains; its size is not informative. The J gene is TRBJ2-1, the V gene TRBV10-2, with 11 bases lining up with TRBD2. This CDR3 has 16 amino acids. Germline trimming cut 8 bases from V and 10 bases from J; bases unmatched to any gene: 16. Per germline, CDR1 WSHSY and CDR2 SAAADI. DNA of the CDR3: TGCGCCAGCTTTTCCGGTGGGCTAGCGGGGGGAGGAGAGCAGTTCTTC. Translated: CASFSGGLAGGGEQFF.

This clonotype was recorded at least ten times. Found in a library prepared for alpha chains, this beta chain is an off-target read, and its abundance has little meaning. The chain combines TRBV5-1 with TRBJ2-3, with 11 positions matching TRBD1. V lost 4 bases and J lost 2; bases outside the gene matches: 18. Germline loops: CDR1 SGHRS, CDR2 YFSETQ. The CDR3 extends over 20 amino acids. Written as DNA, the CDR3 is TGCGCCAGCAGCCCCGGACAGGGGGCGCGAAACGGCGAATTCACAGATACGCAGTATTTT. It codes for CASSPGQGARNGEFTDTQYF.

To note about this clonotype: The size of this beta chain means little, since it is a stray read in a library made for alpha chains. CDR3 DNA sequence: TGTGCCAGCAGCTTAGGGACAGGGGCCAATCAGCCCCAGCATTTT. This gives the protein CASSLGTGANQPQHF. The chain uses TRBV7-8 and TRBJ1-5; 9 bases are shared with TRBD1. CDR1 SGHVS and CDR2 FQNEAQ come from the germline V gene. The trim removed 1 base at V and 3 bases at J, leaving 1 base unmatched. This CDR3 contains 15 residues.

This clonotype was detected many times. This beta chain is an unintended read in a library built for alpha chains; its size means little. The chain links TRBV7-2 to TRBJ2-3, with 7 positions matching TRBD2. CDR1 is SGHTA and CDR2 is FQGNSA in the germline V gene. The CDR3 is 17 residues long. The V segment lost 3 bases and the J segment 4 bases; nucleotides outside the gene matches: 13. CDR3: CASSFRVAGDGPDTQYF. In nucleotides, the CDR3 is TGTGCCAGCAGCTTCCGCGTCGCGGGAGACGGCCCAGATACGCAGTATTTT.

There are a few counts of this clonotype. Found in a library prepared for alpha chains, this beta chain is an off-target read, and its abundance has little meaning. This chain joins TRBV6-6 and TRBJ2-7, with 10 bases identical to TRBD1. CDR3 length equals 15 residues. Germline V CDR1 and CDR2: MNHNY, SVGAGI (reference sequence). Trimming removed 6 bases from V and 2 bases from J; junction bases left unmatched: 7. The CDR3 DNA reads TGTGCCAGCAGGGACCGGACAGGGGGTACCTACGAGCAGTACTTC. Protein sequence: CASRDRTGGTYEQYF.

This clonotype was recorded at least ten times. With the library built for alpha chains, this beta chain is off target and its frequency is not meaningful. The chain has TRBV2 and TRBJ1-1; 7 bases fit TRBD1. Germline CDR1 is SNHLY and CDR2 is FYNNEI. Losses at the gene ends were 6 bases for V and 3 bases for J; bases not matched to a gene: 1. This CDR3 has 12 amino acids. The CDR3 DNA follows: TGTGCCAGCAGGGACAGGTACACTGAAGCTTTCTTT. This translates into CASRDRYTEAFF.

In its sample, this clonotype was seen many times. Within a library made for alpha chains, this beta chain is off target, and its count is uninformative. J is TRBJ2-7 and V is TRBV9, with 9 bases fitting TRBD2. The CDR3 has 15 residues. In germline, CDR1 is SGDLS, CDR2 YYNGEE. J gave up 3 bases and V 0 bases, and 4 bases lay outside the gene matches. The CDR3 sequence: CASSVGTAGGYEQYF. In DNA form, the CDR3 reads TGTGCCAGCAGCGTAGGGACAGCGGGGGGCTACGAGCAGTACTTC.

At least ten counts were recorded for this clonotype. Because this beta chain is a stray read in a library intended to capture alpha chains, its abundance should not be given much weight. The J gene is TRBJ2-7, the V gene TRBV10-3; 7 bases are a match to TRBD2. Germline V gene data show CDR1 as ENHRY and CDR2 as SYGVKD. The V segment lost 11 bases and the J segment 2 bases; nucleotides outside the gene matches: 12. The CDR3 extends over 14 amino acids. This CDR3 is CAARPGGYPYEQYF. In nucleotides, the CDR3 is TGTGCCGCCCGTCCGGGGGGTTACCCCTACGAGCAGTACTTC.